This T cell receptor (beta chain) was documented in a study of CD39 and CD103 CD8 tumor-infiltrating T cells (dated by TCRdb to the late 2010s). Concerning the study at large: Repertoire comparisons were shown for an HPV-positive HNSCC, an HPV-negative HNSCC, an ovarian cancer and a melanoma patient. TCRbeta CDR3 deep sequencing compared repertoires of CD8 TIL subsets defined by CD103 and CD39 with peripheral memory CD8 T cells. The study at large found these results: DP CD8 TILs appeared to be more oligoclonal than DN and SP CD8 TILs and blood memory CD8 T cells, with roughly 55-86% covered by the top 30 clonotypes. Clonotypes from DP TILs were seldom detected in blood or uninvolved lymph node, while clonotypes from DN TILs overlapped to a large extent with peripheral memory CD8 repertoires.

For each subset, between about 10,000 and 100,000 sorted cells were used for genomic DNA extraction with the DNeasy Blood and Tissue Kit. TCRbeta V-J or V-D-J regions were sequenced and mapped by the immunoSEQ service, with coverage above 10x per sample. From the authors' description of their analysis: The analysis included only productive rearrangements exported from the immunoSEQ Analyzer platform, and clonality was assessed using the 500 most abundant clones. To quantify how much repertoires overlapped between populations, both the Morisita-Horn similarity index and the Jaccard index were used. Morisita-Horn similarity between CD8 T-cell subset TCR repertoires was measured in 6 or 7 cancer patients. Held by TCRdb, this immuneACCESS table contains in-frame sequences only and omits some clones. Under half of the omission traces to an unresolved V gene where checked; the cause of the rest is unknown. The V and J calls and the clone size are those of that table, but D and trimming were determined from the DNA. The sample contains over 15,000 clones, about 90% of them found a single time. 3.5% to 5% of the sample belongs to the ten largest clones.

The germline V gene yields MDHEN for CDR1 and SYDVKM for CDR2. Clipping removes 2 bases from V and 2 bases from J, with 4 as the unmatched junction base count. Reading from cysteine to phenylalanine, the CDR3 counts 15 amino acids. The kept DNA is CDR3 alone, 45 bases in frame from the first base. No therapy was being received by patients at the time of sample collection, although prior treatments had ranged from chemotherapy, radiotherapy, surgery and immunotherapy to none. Thawed cells were enriched for T lymphocytes with a negative-selection kit, adding EpCAM beads for tumor-infiltrating lymphocytes. CD8+CD4-CD45RA- cells were sorted as memory CD8 T cells irrespective of CCR7 expression. Before analysis, peripheral blood mononuclear cells were separated on a Ficoll-Paque PLUS gradient and then cryopreserved. Populations were sorted on a FACSAria II to 97% to 99% purity, and cell pellets were frozen without culture for TCR sequencing.

Worth noting for this clone: The antigen this receptor binds is unknown. No base qualities exist here, and no much larger clone lies one base off it.

The receptor was derived from a human donor with head and neck squamous cell carcinoma. This sequence uses TRBV28 and TRBJ2-7; TRBD2 lines up with 9 middle nucleotides. Sequencing used CD8+ T cells sorted from blood. Per the publication, the cell subset or site label means: total memory CD8 T cells (CD45RA-CCR7+/-) from blood or uninvolved lymph node. The DNA sequence is TGTGCCAGCAGTTTAAGGCCTAGCGGGGCCTACGAGCAGTACTTC. It specifies CASSLRPSGAYEQYF.